Each of the 24 T cell receptor beta chains below was sequenced from the same sample in a study of T cell clonality in common variable immunodeficiency. Assay: immunoSEQ multiplex PCR; the TCRdb copy retains only in-frame clones and omits some. The sample yields tens of thousands of clones, without any singletons. Source material: peripheral blood mononuclear cells. All receptors derive from a person aged 18-70 years in good health.

At least ten counts were recorded for this clone. The DNA ends 3 residues before the CDR3 does, and the rest of the CDR3 is filled in from the germline J gene. The chain carries TRBV20-1 and TRBJ2-1, with TRBD2 matching over 10 bases. The J segment lost 4 bases and the V segment lost 4 bases, leaving 4 bases of the junction unmatched. Germline values: CDR1 DFQATT, CDR2 SNEGSKA (reference sequence). The CDR3 has 14 residues. The CDR3 bases that were read are TGCAGTGCTATCGGGACTAGCGATTACAATGAG. It translates to CSAIGTSDYNE. The whole CDR3 sequence reads CSAIGTSDYNEQFF.

This clone has at least ten counts. The read comes to an end 3 residues before the CDR3 does, leaving the germline J gene to fill in the end. V is TRBV18 and J is TRBJ2-7; TRBD1 aligns across 8 bases. Per the germline V gene, CDR1 is KGHSH and CDR2 is LQKENI. The V gene end was trimmed by 0 bases and the J gene end by 4 bases; junction bases not matched to a gene: 8. The CDR3 is made up of 16 amino acids. The part of the CDR3 DNA that was read is TGTGCCAGCTCACCACCGGCGCGGCAGGGGGCTTACGAG. Amino acid sequence: CASSPPARQGAYE. In full, the CDR3 is CASSPPARQGAYEQYF.

This clone was detected ten times or more. One junction end does not reproduce the germline sequence, and a read error may be involved. The missing CDR3 end, 3 residues past where the read stops, is filled in from the germline J gene. The J gene is TRBJ2-5, the V gene TRBV7-7; the match to TRBD2 covers 15 bases. Germline V CDR1 and CDR2: SSHAT, FNYEAQ (reference sequence). The length of the CDR3 is 16 residues. CDR3 in amino acids: CASSRTSGRAKETQYF. The CDR3 DNA, read in part, is TGTGCTAGCAGTCGGACTAGCGGGAGGGCCAAAGAGACC.

Notes on this clone: The read ends 3 residues before the CDR3 terminus; that terminus is restored from the germline J gene. The genes are TRBV2 and TRBJ2-3; TRBD1 agrees at 9 bases. Trimming at V came to 6 bases and at J to 4 bases, leaving 5 bases not matched to a gene. This CDR3 has 14 residues. Germline values: CDR1 SNHLY, CDR2 FYNNEI. Incomplete CDR3 DNA: TGTGCCAGCAGGAGACGGGACAGGGCAGATACG. Amino acid sequence: CASRRRDRADT. The whole CDR3 is CASRRRDRADTQYF.

This clone was seen ten or more times. The read ends 3 residues shy of where the CDR3 ends; the end is completed using the germline J gene. The J gene is TRBJ1-1, the V gene TRBV24-1; 9 bases are shared with TRBD1. The junction had 2 bases not matched to a gene; V was cut back by 9 bases and J by 1 base. Germline V CDR1 and CDR2: KGHDR, SFDVKD. The CDR3 is made up of 13 amino acids. The CDR3 is CATRQGENTEAFF. Partial CDR3 DNA: TGTGCCACCCGACAGGGGGAGAACACTGAA.

There are many counts of this clone. The CDR3 end is not reached by the read, which stops 3 residues before it; the germline J gene fills it in. The chain is built from TRBV5-4 and TRBJ2-7, with TRBD1 matching over 7 bases. This CDR3 has 15 residues. Germline assignment: CDR1 SGHNT and CDR2 YYREEE (reference sequence). The V and J ends lost 4 bases and 2 bases, in that order; junction bases with no gene match: 9. CDR3 region: CASSDRDSIPYEQYF. The CDR3 bases that were read are TGTGCCAGCAGCGACCGGGACAGCATTCCCTACGAG.

This clone has a count of ten or more. Coverage ceases 3 residues before the CDR3 finishes, and the germline J gene fills in the end. The gene calls are TRBV30 and TRBJ1-1; D is unresolved. Germline V lookup: CDR1 GTSNPN, CDR2 SVGIG (reference sequence). The CDR3 totals 14 residues. The V end lost 0 bases, the J end lost 1 base, and 9 bases lay between the germline ends. The DNA read from the CDR3 is TGTGCCTGGAGTGTGAGGCAACCGAACACTGAA. This translates into CAWSVRQPNTE. The CDR3 in full is CAWSVRQPNTEAFF. Based on the CDR3 plus reference TRBV30 and TRBJ1-1, the full variable domain is SQTIHQWPATLVQPVGSPLSLECTVEGTSNPNLYWYRQAAGRGLQLLFYSVGIGQISSEVPQNLSASRPQDRQFILSSKKLLLSDSGFYLCAWSVRQPNTEAFFGQGTRLTVV.

This clone was observed many times. The read ends 3 residues shy of where the CDR3 ends; the end is completed using the germline J gene. The rearrangement joins TRBV19 to TRBJ1-1; D possibly corresponds to TRBD1 (5 bases). Looked up from germline, CDR1 is LNHDA and CDR2 is SQIVND (reference sequence). V shed 3 bases and J shed 5 bases, with 10 bases lying between them. This CDR3 has 13 residues. Here the CDR3 reads CASSMGEGTEAFF. The covered CDR3 bases are TGTGCCAGTAGTATGGGTGAGGGGACTGAA.

This clone was seen repeatedly, ten times or more. The CDR3 here is CASSRSGGVDEQYF. Incomplete CDR3 DNA: TGTGCCAGCAGCCGAAGCGGGGGGGTAGACGAG. The gene calls are TRBV7-3 and TRBJ2-7; the match to TRBD2 covers 10 bases. Read data end 3 residues before the CDR3 end; the end is taken from the germline J gene. The J segment lost 5 bases and the V segment lost 5 bases, leaving 6 bases of the junction unmatched. The CDR3 covers 14 residues. Germline V gene data show CDR1 as SGHTA and CDR2 as FQGTGA.

This clone was found many times. The read stops 3 residues short of the end of the CDR3; the missing end is completed from the germline J gene. This chain joins TRBV5-1 and TRBJ1-3; possible D gene TRBD1, 5 bases. V gave up 3 bases and J gave up 3 bases, with 13 bases separating them. The germline V gene encodes CDR1 SGHRS and CDR2 YFSETQ. The CDR3 runs 15 residues. The CDR3 protein is CASSSGGAVGNTIYF. The sequenced part of the CDR3 DNA is TGCGCCAGCAGCTCGGGGGGTGCGGTTGGAAACACC.

There are many counts of this clone. The CDR3 goes on 3 residues after the read ends, and that part is filled in from the germline J gene. The V call is TRBV5-1, the J call TRBJ2-7, with 8 bases that match TRBD2. V was pared by 4 bases and J by 1 base, with 19 bases of the junction left unmatched. Per the germline V gene, CDR1 is SGHRS and CDR2 is YFSETQ. This CDR3 is built from 19 residues. The sequenced CDR3 bases are TGCGCCAGCAGCCAGATACGTAGGACTAGCCCCCGAAGGTCCTACGAG. Translation: CASSQIRRTSPRRSYE. The complete CDR3 protein is CASSQIRRTSPRRSYEQYF.

This clone was counted many times. The CDR3 goes on 3 residues after the read ends, and that part is filled in from the germline J gene. The rearrangement joins TRBV4-1 to TRBJ2-3; perhaps TRBD2 as D (6 bases). The V and J ends lost 1 base and 2 bases respectively, with 13 bases between them. This CDR3 has 16 amino acids. Germline lookup yields CDR1 MGHRA and CDR2 YSYEKL. The CDR3 DNA, read in part, is TGCGCCAGCAGCCAAGGCTCGGGACTCGACACAGATACG. Translating it yields CASSQGSGLDTDT. In full, the CDR3 reads CASSQGSGLDTDTQYF.

This clone was found many times. The CDR3 end lies 3 residues beyond the end of the read and is filled in from the germline J gene. The genes are TRBV30 and TRBJ2-7; D unclear. The CDR3 has 13 amino acids. The V gene's germline CDR1 is GTSNPN and CDR2 SVGIG (reference sequence). Trimming removed 2 bases from V and 2 bases from J, with 10 bases in between. The covered CDR3 bases are TGTGCCTGGAGTCTAGGCCTAGCCTACGAG. Protein: CAWSLGLAYE. The whole CDR3 protein reads CAWSLGLAYEQYF.

This clone has a count of ten or more. The sequenced part of the CDR3 DNA is TGTGCCAGCAGTGAATCAGTAAACACTGAA. It specifies CASSESVNTE. The CDR3 in full is CASSESVNTEAFF. The rearrangement joins TRBV27 to TRBJ1-1, with D unresolved. The observed sequence ends 3 residues before the CDR3 terminus, with the missing tail filled in from the germline J gene. Germline CDR1 MNHEY, CDR2 SMNVEV (reference sequence). The CDR3 contains 13 residues. Trimming pared 5 bases from V and 2 bases from J, leaving 9 bases between.

This clone was seen repeatedly, ten times or more. Sequencing ends 3 residues short of the CDR3 end; the germline J gene provides the rest. The chain employs TRBV29-1 and TRBJ1-1, with 12 bases lining up with TRBD1. The CDR3 length is 16 residues. The V gene's germline CDR1 is SQVTM and CDR2 ANQGSEA. J lost 4 bases, V lost 6 bases, and 12 bases had no gene match. CDR3 amino acids: CSVSTRDRGRITEAFF. The part of the CDR3 DNA that was read is TGCAGCGTGTCCACCCGGGACAGGGGGCGCATCACTGAA.

This clone was observed at least ten times. Read data end 3 residues before the CDR3 end; the end is taken from the germline J gene. The chain employs TRBV20-1 and TRBJ2-3; TRBD2 matches 7 bases. The CDR3 runs to 15 residues. Trimming took 3 bases from V and 6 from J; bases not matched to a gene: 12. Germline CDR1 is DFQATT and CDR2 is SNEGSKA (reference sequence). The sequenced part of the CDR3 DNA is TGCAGTGCTAGTGGTTTGCGCGGGGGAAGGGATACG. Its translation is CSASGLRGGRDT. The entire CDR3 protein is CSASGLRGGRDTQYF.

This clone was seen at least ten times. From the germline J gene comes the end of the CDR3, since the read stops 3 residues before it. The chain uses TRBV2 and TRBJ1-4; a weak D match, TRBD1 (5 bases). Germline CDR1 is SNHLY and CDR2 is FYNNEI. The CDR3 is 15 residues long. Trimming cost V 11 bases and J 0 bases, with 16 bases left between them. CDR3 residues: CASHRGTSTNEKLFF. The sequenced CDR3 bases are TGTGCCTCTCACCGGGGGACCTCAACTAATGAAAAA.

This clone appeared many times. The read is 3 residues too short to cover the CDR3 end, so that end is filled in from the germline J gene. The chain recombines TRBV28 with TRBJ2-1; maybe TRBD1 (5 bases). V lost 3 bases to trimming and J lost 3 bases, with 12 bases between them. The germline gives CDR1 MDHEN, CDR2 SYDVKM. The CDR3 extends over 15 amino acids. The sequenced part of the CDR3 DNA is TGTGCCAGCAGTTTTCTAGGGGCAATCTACAATGAG. It yields the protein CASSFLGAIYNE. The complete CDR3 sequence is CASSFLGAIYNEQFF.

This clone occurred many times. The read terminates 3 residues before the CDR3 end, so the remaining end is supplied by the germline J gene. The rearrangement joins TRBV2 to TRBJ1-6; D perhaps matches TRBD1 (5 bases). CDR1 SNHLY and CDR2 FYNNEI come from the germline V gene. V lost 1 base and J 7 bases, leaving 8 bases between the germline ends. This CDR3 spans 14 amino acids. CDR3 sequence reads: CASSEGGGNSPLHF. The CDR3 bases that were read are TGTGCCAGCAGTGAAGGCGGGGGAAATTCACCC. The full variable domain, in which reference TRBV2 and TRBJ1-6 provide the parts outside the CDR3, is EPEVTQTPSHQVTQMGQEVILRCVPISNHLYFYWYRQILGQKVEFLVSFYNNEISEKSEIFDDQFSVERPDGSNFTLKIRSTKLEDSAMYFCASSEGGGNSPLHFGNGTRLTVT.

This clone was found many times. The read terminates 3 residues before the CDR3 end, so the remaining end is supplied by the germline J gene. The chain combines TRBV5-1 with TRBJ2-1, with D possibly matching TRBD1 (6 bases). The CDR3 runs 15 residues. V was pared by 4 bases and J by 5 bases, with 16 bases between. Germline values: CDR1 SGHRS, CDR2 YFSETQ. The CDR3 is CASSGSDSIDNEQFF. Incomplete CDR3 DNA: TGCGCCAGCAGCGGTTCGGACAGTATCGACAATGAG.

This clone has a count of ten or more. The DNA ends 3 residues before the CDR3 does, and the rest of the CDR3 is filled in from the germline J gene. V gene TRBV5-6 combines with J gene TRBJ2-7; 7 bases are a match to TRBD1. Germline CDR1 is SGHDT and CDR2 is YYEEEE. Losses at the gene ends were 2 bases for V and 0 bases for J; bases not matched to a gene: 2. The CDR3 sequence is 14 residues long. The part of the CDR3 DNA that was read is TGTGCCAGCAGCTTTGGGGACAGCTCCTACGAG. It yields the protein CASSFGDSSYE. The full CDR3 protein reads CASSFGDSSYEQYF.

This clone was found many times. The CDR3 end falls 3 residues outside the read, so it is completed with the germline J gene. The chain joins TRBV10-3 to TRBJ1-6; 8 positions match TRBD1. Germline lookup yields CDR1 ENHRY and CDR2 SYGVKD. The trim removed 6 bases at V and 7 bases at J, leaving 8 bases unmatched. The CDR3 length is 15 residues. Partial CDR3 DNA: TGTGCCATCAGAAAGGAGACAGGGGTAAATTCACCC. Translating it yields CAIRKETGVNSP. The whole CDR3 protein reads CAIRKETGVNSPLHF.

This clone has at least ten counts. The CDR3 extends 3 residues past the end of the read, so its final part is completed from the germline J gene. The chain couples TRBV4-1 to TRBJ2-2; 7 nucleotides line up with TRBD2. The trim removed 3 bases at V and 2 bases at J, leaving 6 bases unmatched. This CDR3 has 16 residues. Germline V gene sequence: CDR1 MGHRA, CDR2 YSYEKL. CDR3 DNA (partial): TGCGCCAGCAGCCAGGGGAGGGACTTTAACACCGGGGAG. It codes for CASSQGRDFNTGE. The entire CDR3 protein is CASSQGRDFNTGELFF.

There are many counts of this clone. The CDR3 DNA, read in part, is TGCAGTGCTAGAGATGGCCTTACAGGGTACGCTGGAAACACC. Encoded protein: CSARDGLTGYAGNT. The entire CDR3 protein is CSARDGLTGYAGNTIYF. The chain couples TRBV20-1 to TRBJ1-3; weak D call: TRBD1 (6 bases). Read coverage stops 3 residues before the CDR3 terminus; the germline J gene supplies the remainder. This CDR3 has 17 amino acids. The germline V gene encodes CDR1 DFQATT and CDR2 SNEGSKA (reference sequence). Deletions cut 0 bases from V and 2 bases from J, with 17 bases between.